Listed below are T cell receptor beta chains from one sample, sequenced in a study of blood T cells in healthy people across ages. TCRdb redid the calling of the 5' RACE reads with MiXCR, one entry per CDR3 protein. Here the sample spans about 1.4 million distinct CDR3 sequences, 59% being singletons. Material for sequencing was blood. The receptors were gathered from a man aged 18 to 35 in good health. The CDR3 runs from the conserved cysteine through the conserved F or W. Each record gives: J gene, V gene, clone size, D gene, CDR3 protein, CDR3 DNA. D genes are given only for firm matches. Size is omitted from some rows. Given values are once, few, many or a class for expanded clones.

>TRBJ2-5|TRBV12-3/TRBV12-4|.|.
CASSFAVGQETQYF
TGTGCCAGCAGTTTTGCGGTGGGGCAAGAGACCCAGTACTTC
>TRBJ2-1|TRBV5-1|.|TRBD2
CASSLVAINPGTSALNEQFF
TGCGCCAGCAGCTTGGTTGCCATCAACCCCGGGACTAGCGCCCTCAATGAGCAGTTCTTC
>TRBJ2-3|TRBV6-1|.|.
CASSVRGGGTDTQYF
TGTGCCAGCAGTGTTAGAGGGGGAGGAACAGATACGCAGTATTTT
>TRBJ1-4|TRBV20-1|.|.
CSAPLATNEKPFF
TGCAGTGCCCCACTTGCAACTAATGAAAAACCGTTTTTT
>TRBJ1-1|TRBV4-1|few|.
CASSQGEGTEAFF
TGCGCCAGCAGCCAAGGTGAGGGCACTGAAGCTTTCTTT
>TRBJ1-6|TRBV14|.|.
CASSQTRTHSPLHF
TGTGCCAGCAGCCAAACCCGTACCCATTCACCCCTCCACTTT
>TRBJ1-1|TRBV28|.|.
CASTPPGTEAFF
TGTGCCAGCACTCCCCCCGGGACTGAAGCTTTCTTT
>TRBJ1-3|TRBV5-1|.|.
CANSLADTASGNTIYF
TGCGCCAACAGCTTGGCCGATACAGCTTCTGGAAACACCATATATTTT
>TRBJ2-7|TRBV2|once|.
CASTARSNEQYF
TGTGCCAGCACGGCTAGAAGCAACGAGCAGTACTTC
>TRBJ2-7|TRBV29-1|few|.
CSASGRATTYEQYF
TGCAGCGCCTCCGGCAGGGCCACTACCTACGAGCAGTACTTC
>TRBJ2-2|TRBV4-1|.|TRBD1
CASSSQGTENTGELFF
TGCGCCAGCAGCTCCCAGGGGACAGAGAACACCGGGGAGCTGTTTTTT
>TRBJ2-5|TRBV9|.|TRBD2
CASSVAGGIQETQYF
TGTGCTAGCAGCGTAGCGGGGGGGATACAAGAGACCCAGTACTTC
>TRBJ2-1|TRBV21-1|.|.
CASSKCAGASRNEQFF
TGTGCCAGCAGCAAATGTGCAGGGGCCTCCAGAAATGAGCAGTTCTTC
>TRBJ2-7|TRBV27|.|.
CASSLLPEPVYEQYF
TGTGCCAGCAGTCTTTTGCCAGAACCAGTCTACGAGCAGTACTTC
>TRBJ2-3|TRBV5-6|few|TRBD2
CASSLTTSGARDTQYF
TGTGCCAGCAGCTTGACCACTAGCGGCGCACGCGATACGCAGTATTTT